Presented here are 7 T cell receptor beta chains from one specimen sequenced in a study of cytomegalovirus exposure and HLA in healthy donors. The PCR was carried out with 60 Vbeta primers and 13 Jbeta primers. Method: immunoSEQ multiplex PCR; TCRdb's copy keeps in-frame clones and lacks some. The sample shows around 120,000 clones, 9.5% of them seen only once. Sequencing was carried out using PBMCs. These receptors were obtained from a man younger than 45 in good health and CMV-seronegative.

J is TRBJ2-1 and V is TRBV7-9; TRBD2 matches 11 bases. The CDR3 extends over 19 amino acids. V trimming: 8 bases; J trimming: 0 bases; junction bases outside the gene matches: 15. Germline CDR1 reads SEHNR; CDR2 reads FQNEAQ (reference sequence). This chain's CDR3 is CASRSGGLAVVSSYNEQFF. The CDR3 region has the DNA TGTGCCAGCCGCAGCGGGGGACTAGCGGTGGTGAGCTCCTACAATGAGCAGTTCTTC.

The chain employs TRBV7-2 and TRBJ2-7; tentatively, D is TRBD1 (6 bases). V gave up 5 bases and J gave up 3 bases, with 17 bases separating them. This CDR3 is built from 15 residues. Germline CDR1 and CDR2: SGHTA and FQGNSA. CDR3 sequence reads: CASSQLRGIHYEQYF. CDR3 in DNA: TGTGCCAGCAGCCAACTCAGGGGAATCCACTACGAGCAGTACTTC.

This clone was found a few times. The chain links TRBV23-1 to TRBJ2-5; weak D call: TRBD1 (6 bases). TRBV23-1 is treated as an ORF (open reading frame) with a function not yet certain. The CDR3 is 16 residues long. Trimming removed 8 bases from V and 3 bases from J, with 22 bases in between. CDR3 sequence (DNA): TGCGCCAGCCCACTAGGGGGAACAGGGACAAAAGAGACCCAGTACTTC. Translating it yields CASPLGGTGTKETQYF.

The chain is built from TRBV6-6 and TRBJ2-7; 7 bases align to TRBD2. Trimming at V came to 2 bases and at J to 1 base, leaving 2 bases not matched to a gene. CDR1 is MNHNY and CDR2 is SVGAGI in the germline V gene (reference sequence). This CDR3 is 14 amino acids long. The DNA of the CDR3 is TGTGCCAGCAGTTACCCGGGACTATCCTACGAGCAGTACTTC. Amino acids: CASSYPGLSYEQYF.

This clone appeared a few times. This chain joins TRBV6-5 and TRBJ1-5; 9 nucleotides line up with TRBD1. Germline V gives CDR1 MNHEY, CDR2 SVGAGI. This CDR3 has 14 residues. The V and J ends lost 5 bases and 6 bases, in that order; junction bases with no gene match: 5. The DNA of the CDR3 is TGTGCCAGCAGTCCCGAGACAGGGGGTCAGCCCCAGCATTTT. This encodes CASSPETGGQPQHF.

This clone was found a few times. The CDR3 is CASSASGTGPSPLHF. CDR3 DNA sequence: TGTGCCAGCAGCGCCTCCGGGACAGGGCCTTCACCCCTCCACTTT. The chain combines TRBV9 with TRBJ1-6, with 9 bases fitting TRBD1. V trimming: 3 bases; J trimming: 9 bases; junction bases outside the gene matches: 7. The CDR3 length is 15 residues. Germline V CDR1 and CDR2: SGDLS, YYNGEE.

The V and J genes are TRBV5-5 and TRBJ1-1; D is unclear. Trimming removed 0 bases at V and 0 bases at J, with 12 bases between. Germline V gene lookup returns CDR1 SGHKS and CDR2 YYEKEE (reference sequence). The CDR3 has 16 residues. CDR3 DNA sequence: TGTGCCAGCAGCTTGGTTCCGGCGGGGATGAACACTGAAGCTTTCTTT. Protein sequence: CASSLVPAGMNTEAFF.